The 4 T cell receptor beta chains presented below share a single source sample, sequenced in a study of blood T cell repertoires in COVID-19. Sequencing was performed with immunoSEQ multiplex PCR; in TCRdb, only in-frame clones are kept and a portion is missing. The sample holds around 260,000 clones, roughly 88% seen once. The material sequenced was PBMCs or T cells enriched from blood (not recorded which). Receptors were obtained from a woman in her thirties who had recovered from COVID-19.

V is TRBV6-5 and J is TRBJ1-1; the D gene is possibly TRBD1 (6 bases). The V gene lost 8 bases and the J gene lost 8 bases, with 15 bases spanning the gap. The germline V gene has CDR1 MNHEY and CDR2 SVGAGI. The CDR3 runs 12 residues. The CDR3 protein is CASLGGATEAFF. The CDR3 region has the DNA TGTGCCAGCCTGGGGGGGGCCACGGAAGCTTTCTTT.

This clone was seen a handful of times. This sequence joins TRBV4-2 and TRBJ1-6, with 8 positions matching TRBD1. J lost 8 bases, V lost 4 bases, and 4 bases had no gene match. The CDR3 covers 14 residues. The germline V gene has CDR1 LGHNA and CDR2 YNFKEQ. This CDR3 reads CASSLMDRDSPLHF. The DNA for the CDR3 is TGTGCCAGCAGCCTCATGGACAGGGATTCACCCCTCCACTTT.

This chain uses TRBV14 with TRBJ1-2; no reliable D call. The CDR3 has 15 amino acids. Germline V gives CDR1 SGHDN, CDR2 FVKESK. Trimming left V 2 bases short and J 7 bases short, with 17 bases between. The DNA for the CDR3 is TGTGCCAGCAGCCAAAGTCTATCGAGCGTAGGTGGCTACACCTTC. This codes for CASSQSLSSVGGYTF.

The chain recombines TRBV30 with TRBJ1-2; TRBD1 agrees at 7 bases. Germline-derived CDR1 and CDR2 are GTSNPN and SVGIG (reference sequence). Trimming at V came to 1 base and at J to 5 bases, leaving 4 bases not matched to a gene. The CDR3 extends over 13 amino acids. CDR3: CAWSGGTAYGYTF. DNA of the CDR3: TGTGCCTGGAGTGGCGGGACAGCTTATGGCTACACCTTC. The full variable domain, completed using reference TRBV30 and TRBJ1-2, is SQTIHQWPATLVQPVGSPLSLECTVEGTSNPNLYWYRQAAGRGLQLLFYSVGIGQISSEVPQNLSASRPQDRQFILSSKKLLLSDSGFYLCAWSGGTAYGYTFGSGTRLTVV.